One and the same sample provided the 17 T cell receptor beta chains below, sequenced in a study of cytomegalovirus exposure and HLA in healthy donors. The PCR ran on 60 Vbeta and 13 Jbeta primers. The method was immunoSEQ multiplex PCR; TCRdb's version includes in-frame clones alone and lacks a portion of them. The sample records 90,000 to 100,000 clones, around 68% being singletons. The sequenced sample consisted of PBMCs. These receptors all come from a female donor in good health and CMV-seronegative.

V and J are TRBV20-1 and TRBJ1-1; tentative D call: TRBD1 (5 bases). CDR1 and CDR2 from the germline V gene are DFQATT and SNEGSKA (reference sequence). This CDR3 has 11 amino acids. Deletions cut 0 bases from V and 8 bases from J, with 7 bases between. The DNA for the CDR3 is TGCAGTGCTAGAGACCGGGGGGAAGCTTTCTTT. Translating it yields CSARDRGEAFF.

This chain connects TRBV7-8 to TRBJ2-1, with TRBD2 matching 14 bases. V was pared by 3 bases and J by 9 bases, with 4 bases of the junction left unmatched. The CDR3 runs to 15 residues. Germline lookup yields CDR1 SGHVS and CDR2 FQNEAQ. The CDR3 DNA sequence: TGTGCCAGCAGCTTGGGACTAGCGGGAGAGAGTGAGCAGTTCTTC. Protein sequence: CASSLGLAGESEQFF.

In nucleotides, the CDR3 is TGTGCCAGCAGCGCTGGCGCTAGCGGGGGGTACACCGGGGAGCTGTTTTTT. Residues: CASSAGASGGYTGELFF. The V and J genes are TRBV5-6 and TRBJ2-2, with TRBD2 identical over 11 bases. From germline, CDR1 is SGHDT and CDR2 YYEEEE. There are 17 residues in the CDR3. The J segment lost 3 bases and the V segment lost 4 bases, leaving 8 bases of the junction unmatched.

The chain links TRBV9 to TRBJ2-5; 12 bases fit TRBD2. Germline V gives CDR1 SGDLS, CDR2 YYNGEE. The J segment lost 2 bases and the V segment lost 3 bases, leaving 5 bases of the junction unmatched. This CDR3 contains 16 residues. CDR3 residues: CASSGELAGGQETQYF. DNA of the CDR3: TGTGCCAGCAGCGGCGAACTAGCGGGGGGACAAGAGACCCAGTACTTC.

This chain uses TRBV19 with TRBJ1-1; D gene unclear. Trimming removed 1 base from V and 6 bases from J, with 12 bases in between. Per the germline V gene, CDR1 is LNHDA and CDR2 is SQIVND (reference sequence). CDR3 length equals 14 residues. CDR3 residues: CASSIVRGHAEAFF. Here the CDR3 DNA reads TGTGCCAGTAGTATAGTTAGAGGTCATGCTGAAGCTTTCTTT.

The V call is TRBV6-4, the J call TRBJ1-2, with unresolved D. The CDR3 has 13 residues. Germline CDR1 MRHNA, CDR2 SNTAGT. V shed 6 bases and J shed 6 bases, with 14 bases lying between them. The CDR3 nucleotides are TGTGCCAGCAGCCCAGTCACCTTGGATGGCTACACCTTC. It is translated as CASSPVTLDGYTF.

The chain employs TRBV30 and TRBJ1-1; D unresolved. The CDR3 is 11 residues long. V shed 8 bases and J shed 0 bases, with 7 bases lying between them. CDR1 and CDR2 from the germline V gene are GTSNPN and SVGIG (reference sequence). The CDR3 DNA reads TGTGCCGTCCGTCTGAACACTGAAGCTTTCTTT. Translation gives CAVRLNTEAFF.

V usage is TRBV2 and J usage is TRBJ1-1; no clear D. The CDR3 runs 13 residues. Trimming stripped 3 bases from V and 2 bases from J, with 7 bases between. Germline V lookup: CDR1 SNHLY, CDR2 FYNNEI. CDR3 residues: CASSELANTEAFF. Written as DNA, the CDR3 is TGTGCCAGCAGTGAGTTAGCTAACACTGAAGCTTTCTTT.

This chain joins TRBV2 and TRBJ2-6; D is perhaps TRBD1 (6 bases). Germline values: CDR1 SNHLY, CDR2 FYNNEI. The CDR3 has 16 residues. The V and J ends lost 4 bases and 0 bases respectively, with 10 bases between them. The CDR3 here is CASSVGQTSGANVLTF. CDR3 coding DNA: TGTGCCAGCAGTGTCGGACAGACCTCTGGGGCCAACGTCCTGACTTTC.

V and J are TRBV7-8 and TRBJ2-7; D is ambiguous. The CDR3 totals 14 residues. With 0 bases removed from V and 2 bases from J, the gap between germline ends came to 8 bases. CDR1 and CDR2 from the germline V gene are SGHVS and FQNEAQ. This CDR3 reads CASSLAAPAYEQYF. The CDR3 coding sequence is TGTGCCAGCAGCTTAGCGGCCCCAGCCTACGAGCAGTACTTC.

The count of this clone is one. The J gene is TRBJ2-1, the V gene TRBV5-1; no reliable D call. CDR1 SGHRS and CDR2 YFSETQ come from the germline V gene. This CDR3 comprises 12 residues. The germline V and J ends were trimmed by 0 bases and 9 bases, with 7 bases remaining between them. The CDR3 region is CASSLGGAEQFF. The CDR3 DNA is TGCGCCAGCAGCTTGGGAGGCGCTGAGCAGTTCTTC.

In the case of this clone: An end of the junction differs from the germline gene, which may be a read error. The chain has TRBV7-7 and TRBJ2-1; 9 bases map to TRBD1. The CDR3 sequence is 16 residues long. The germline V gene has CDR1 SSHAT and CDR2 FNYEAQ (reference sequence). The CDR3 loop reads CASSPDRGTSYNEQFF. The CDR3 DNA sequence: TGTGCTAGCAGTCCCGACAGGGGGACATCCTACAATGAGCAGTTCTTC.

The V and J genes are TRBV7-2 and TRBJ1-1; the D gene is possibly TRBD1 (6 bases). Germline CDR1 is SGHTA and CDR2 is FQGNSA. V lost 3 bases and J 1 base, leaving 6 bases between the germline ends. The CDR3 sequence is 13 residues long. CDR3 sequence (DNA): TGTGCCAGCAGCTTCAGGGGGAACACTGAAGCTTTCTTT. Translated, it gives CASSFRGNTEAFF.

The chain is built from TRBV28 and TRBJ2-7, with D unresolved. V lost 2 bases and J lost 4, with 6 bases in between. This CDR3 comprises 12 residues. Germline assignment: CDR1 MDHEN and CDR2 SYDVKM. The chain's CDR3 is CASSLQRYEQYF. The CDR3 coding sequence is TGTGCCAGCAGTTTACAGCGATACGAGCAGTACTTC. Filled out from reference TRBV28 and TRBJ2-7, the complete variable domain reads DVKVTQSSRYLVKRTGEKVFLECVQDMDHENMFWYRQDPGLGLRLIYFSYDVKMKEKGDIPEGYSVSREKKERFSLILESASTNQTSMYLCASSLQRYEQYFGPGTRLTVT.

The chain has TRBV4-1 and TRBJ2-1; no clear D gene. V was cut by 3 bases and J by 2 bases, with 11 bases left in between. The CDR3 is made up of 15 amino acids. Germline assignment: CDR1 MGHRA and CDR2 YSYEKL. The CDR3 protein is CASSHSRYTYNEQFF. The CDR3 nucleotides are TGCGCCAGCAGCCATTCGCGGTACACCTACAATGAGCAGTTCTTC.

V is TRBV6-6 and J is TRBJ1-6; 8 positions match TRBD1. Germline CDR1 and CDR2: MNHNY and SVGAGI (reference sequence). Trimming at V came to 4 bases and at J to 8 bases, leaving 7 bases not matched to a gene. CDR3 length equals 15 residues. The CDR3 sequence is CASSLSGGIDSPLHF. The DNA of the CDR3 is TGTGCCAGCAGTTTATCAGGGGGCATAGATTCACCCCTCCACTTT.

This clone has more than one count but fewer than ten. The genes are TRBV5-1 and TRBJ1-5; D gene ambiguous. Germline loops: CDR1 SGHRS, CDR2 YFSETQ. The CDR3 totals 13 residues. Trimming took off 0 bases at V and 5 bases at J, with 6 bases between the two ends. Written as DNA, the CDR3 is TGCGCCAGCAGCTTGGAGAGGGATCAGCCCCAGCATTTT. Amino acids: CASSLERDQPQHF.